This is a list of T cell receptor beta chains from one sample in a study of shared T cell receptors in the human thymus. Clones were read by immunoSEQ multiplex PCR, and TCRdb kept only the in-frame ones, dropping some. The data show approximately 760,000 clones, roughly 88% seen once. Separately, the same data were catalogued under a study of human thymus T cells.

The specimen sequenced was thymocytes. Source of these receptors: a girl under three years old with a congenital heart defect. Each CDR3 is given with its conserved first and last residue. D genes are given only for firm matches. Part of the rows lack a size; the others show once, few, many or a class for expanded clones.

-	TRBV6-1	TRBJ2-3	-	TGTGCCAGCAGGGGGGGTCGCACAGATACGCAGTATTTT	CASRGGRTDTQYF
-	TRBV7-2	TRBJ1-6	-	TGTGCCAGCAGCTTAGTAGGCGGCAGCAATTCACCCCTCCACTTT	CASSLVGGSNSPLHF
-	TRBV13	TRBJ1-4	-	TGTGCCAGCAGCTTAGGCGGGAAACTGTTTTTT	CASSLGGKLFF
-	TRBV9	TRBJ2-6	-	TGTGCCAGCAGCGTAGAGGCGGTGGCAGATAAACTTAACTCTGGGGCCAACGTCCTGACTTTC	CASSVEAVADKLNSGANVLTF
-	TRBV10-2	TRBJ2-1	TRBD2	TGCGCCAGCAGGTCGACTAGCGGGGGCTCCTACAATGAGCAGTTCTTC	CASRSTSGGSYNEQFF
-	TRBV4-3	TRBJ1-2	-	TGCGCCAGCAGCCAAGACAGGGTAATGGGTGGCTACACCTTC	CASSQDRVMGGYTF
-	TRBV5-1	TRBJ1-1	-	TGCGCCAGCAGCTTGTTTCCCGCAGTAGGTCTTACAGCGAACACTGAAGCTTTCTTT	CASSLFPAVGLTANTEAFF
once	TRBV10-3	TRBJ1-1	-	TGTGCCATCAGTGAGTCGGTAGTGGGGGCAGGGAACACTGAAGCTTTCTTT	CAISESVVGAGNTEAFF
-	TRBV4-3	TRBJ1-2	TRBD1	TGCGCCAGCAGCCAAGATCAGGCAGGGGGCAGGAGGGGCTACACCTTC	CASSQDQAGGRRGYTF
-	TRBV4-1	TRBJ2-7	-	TGCGCCAGCAGCCCCATACAGTGCCCTTACTCCTACGAGCAGTACTTC	CASSPIQCPYSYEQYF
-	TRBV29-1	TRBJ2-3	-	TGCAGCGTTGTACGGGGAGTCATGGGGGGGGCTAGCACAGATACGCAGTATTTT	CSVVRGVMGGASTDTQYF
-	TRBV5-5	TRBJ1-2	TRBD1	TGTGCCAGCAGCTCTTCCGGGACAGGGCCAGACTATGGCTACACCTTC	CASSSSGTGPDYGYTF
-	TRBV28	TRBJ1-6	-	TGTGCCAGCAGTATCGGACAGAACCCTCCTTATTCACCCCTCCACTTT	CASSIGQNPPYSPLHF
-	TRBV5-5	TRBJ2-5	-	TGTGCCAGCAGCGCGGAGGGGGCAGGAGAGACCCAGTACTTC	CASSAEGAGETQYF
-	TRBV11-2	TRBJ1-5	-	TGTGCCAGCAGCCCGCGGGGGGCTGGGGAGCCCCAGCATTTT	CASSPRGAGEPQHF
-	TRBV5-1	TRBJ2-5	TRBD1	TGCGCCAGCAGCTTGAAGATTGGAAGGGACAGATCCCCTCATGGGCCCCTCTTACAAGAGACCCAGTACTTC	CASSLKIGRDRSPHGPLLQETQYF
-	TRBV6-5	TRBJ1-4	-	TGTGCCAGCAGGAAAAAACCCCGGGGGAAAGAAAAACTGTTTTTT	CASRKKPRGKEKLFF
-	TRBV14	TRBJ2-7	TRBD2	TGTGCCAGCAGTCGAACCACACCTTGGCGGGGGGGGAGGTACGAGCAGTACTTC	CASSRTTPWRGGRYEQYF
-	TRBV6-4	TRBJ2-1	TRBD2	TGTGCCAGCAGTGACGAGGGGACTAGCGTCAACTCCTACAATGAGCAGTTCTTC	CASSDEGTSVNSYNEQFF
-	TRBV7-9	TRBJ1-2	TRBD1	TGTGCCAGCAGCCCGTCCCGGGACAGGGTTTGGAGCTATGGCTACACCTTC	CASSPSRDRVWSYGYTF
-	TRBV5-1	TRBJ1-2	-	TGCGCCAGCAGCTTTCGGAATACAGGGACAACTAACTATGGCTACACCTTC	CASSFRNTGTTNYGYTF
-	TRBV19	TRBJ1-5	-	TGTGCCAGTAGCTTCTACTGGGGAGGGGAGCCTGATCAGCCCCAGCATTTT	CASSFYWGGEPDQPQHF
-	TRBV21-1	TRBJ1-2	-	TGTGCCAGCAGCAAAAGGGCAGGGGATAACTATGGCTACACCTTC	CASSKRAGDNYGYTF
few	TRBV10-3	TRBJ1-6	-	TGTGCCGCCTCTCGGGGAAATTCACCCCTCCACTTT	CAASRGNSPLHF
-	TRBV7-6	TRBJ1-3	-	TGTGCCAGCAGCTCCCTAGCGGGGCCCTCTGGAAACACCATATATTTT	CASSSLAGPSGNTIYF
-	TRBV6-5	TRBJ1-2	TRBD1	TGTGCCAGCAGCCAGGACAGGGACATCTATGGCTACACCTTC	CASSQDRDIYGYTF
-	TRBV25-1	TRBJ2-5	TRBD2	TGTGCCAGCCGAGGGAGGGGACGGCAAGAGACCCAGTACTTC	CASRGRGRQETQYF
-	TRBV10-2	TRBJ1-5	-	TGCGCCACCTCGACATTTAATCAGCCCCAGCATTTT	CATSTFNQPQHF
-	TRBV7-9	TRBJ1-6	TRBD1	TGTGCCAGCAGCGCTCGGGACAGGGGCTGGGGTTCACCCCTCCACTTT	CASSARDRGWGSPLHF
-	TRBV6-4	TRBJ1-3	-	TGTGCCAGCCGTGGACAGTCGCTCTTCTCTGGAAACACCATATATTTT	CASRGQSLFSGNTIYF
-	TRBV6-1	TRBJ2-7	-	TGTGCCAGCAGAGTACAGACCAGGGGTTACCAGTACTTC	CASRVQTRGYQYF
-	TRBV7-8	TRBJ1-1	-	TGTGCCAGCAGCTTAGGAGGACAGCTGAACACTGAAGCTTTCTTT	CASSLGGQLNTEAFF
-	TRBV5-1	TRBJ1-2	TRBD1	TGCGCCAGCAGCTTGGATTTCCGGGGACAGGGTAAATCCCCTGGCTACACCTTC	CASSLDFRGQGKSPGYTF
-	TRBV18	TRBJ1-2	-	TGTGCCAGCTCACCGATCGGGCAGGGAGGGAGAACGGACTATGGCTACACCTTC	CASSPIGQGGRTDYGYTF
-	TRBV28	TRBJ1-1	-	TGTGCCAGCAGACCACCCGGTACAGGGCACACTGAAGCTTTCTTT	CASRPPGTGHTEAFF
-	TRBV28	TRBJ2-1	TRBD2	TGTGCCAGCAGTTTTCACCCAGCGGGGCAATTATACAATGAGCAGTTCTTC	CASSFHPAGQLYNEQFF
-	TRBV5-1	TRBJ2-6	-	TGCGCCAGCAGCTTACCTTTTATAGACTCTGGGGCCAACGTCCTGACTTTC	CASSLPFIDSGANVLTF
few	TRBV27	TRBJ2-2	TRBD2	TGTGCCAGCAGTTCCACCCCCGGGGGGCGGGGGGACCCAGACGCCTTGAACACCGGGGAGCTGTTTTTT	CASSSTPGGRGDPDALNTGELFF
-	TRBV29-1	TRBJ1-5	TRBD1	TGCAGCGCCGGACAGGTCGATCAGCCCCAGCATTTT	CSAGQVDQPQHF
-	TRBV14	TRBJ2-7	-	TGTGCCAGCAGCCAAGAATTTCCGAGAGGGCAGTACTTC	CASSQEFPRGQYF
-	TRBV2	TRBJ1-3	-	TGTGCCAGCAGTGGGATCGACAGGTCTGGAAACACCATATATTTT	CASSGIDRSGNTIYF
-	TRBV28	TRBJ2-7	TRBD1	TGTGCCAGCAGTTCCCCTCGGGACAGGGACCCCCAAATGACACGGGACGAGCAGTACTTC	CASSSPRDRDPQMTRDEQYF
-	TRBV19	TRBJ1-5	-	TGTGCCAGTAGTATAGCCGGCAGGTTTAATCAGCCCCAGCATTTT	CASSIAGRFNQPQHF
few	TRBV11-2	TRBJ2-2	-	TGTGCCAGCAGCTTAGGTGGGGGCTACACCGGGGAGCTGTTTTTT	CASSLGGGYTGELFF
-	TRBV27	TRBJ1-2	-	TGTGCCAGCCGATTGCGGGGGGGGCCAGTCTATGGCTACACCTTC	CASRLRGGPVYGYTF
-	TRBV13	TRBJ2-5	TRBD1	TGTGCCAGCAGACTCAACCCGACAGGGTCTCCCCCTGGGACCCAGTACTTC	CASRLNPTGSPPGTQYF
-	TRBV5-4	TRBJ2-3	TRBD2	TGTGCCAGCAGCTTGGTGGGAGCGGGGGGCGAGACGCAGTATTTT	CASSLVGAGGETQYF
-	TRBV9	TRBJ1-6	-	TGTGCCAGCAGCGTCCGGGCCTATAATTCACCCCTCCACTTT	CASSVRAYNSPLHF
once	TRBV12-5	TRBJ2-4	TRBD1	TGTGCTAGTGGTTTGGAGTCACAGGGGCGCAAAAACATTCAGTACTTC	CASGLESQGRKNIQYF
few	TRBV5-1	TRBJ1-6	-	TGCGCCAGCAGCTTGGACGACTCCGTAAGCTCACCCCTCCACTTT	CASSLDDSVSSPLHF
-	TRBV19	TRBJ1-2	-	TGTGCCAGTAGTCCCGGACACCTCGATCGGGCTTATGGCTACACCTTC	CASSPGHLDRAYGYTF
-	TRBV2	TRBJ1-2	-	TGTGCCAGCAGCTGGACCCCCAACGAGGGTAACTATGGCTACACCTTC	CASSWTPNEGNYGYTF
-	TRBV10-3	TRBJ2-7	-	TGTGCCACTCCGCAGGGTTTGAACTACGAGCAGTACTTC	CATPQGLNYEQYF
once	TRBV6-5	TRBJ2-5	TRBD2	TGTGCCAGCAGTTCCGGGACTAGCATCCCTCAAGAGACCCAGTACTTC	CASSSGTSIPQETQYF
-	TRBV13	TRBJ2-3	-	TGTGCCAGCAGCTTAGACAATAACAGAAGCAGCGCGGGCGACACAGATACGCAGTATTTT	CASSLDNNRSSAGDTDTQYF